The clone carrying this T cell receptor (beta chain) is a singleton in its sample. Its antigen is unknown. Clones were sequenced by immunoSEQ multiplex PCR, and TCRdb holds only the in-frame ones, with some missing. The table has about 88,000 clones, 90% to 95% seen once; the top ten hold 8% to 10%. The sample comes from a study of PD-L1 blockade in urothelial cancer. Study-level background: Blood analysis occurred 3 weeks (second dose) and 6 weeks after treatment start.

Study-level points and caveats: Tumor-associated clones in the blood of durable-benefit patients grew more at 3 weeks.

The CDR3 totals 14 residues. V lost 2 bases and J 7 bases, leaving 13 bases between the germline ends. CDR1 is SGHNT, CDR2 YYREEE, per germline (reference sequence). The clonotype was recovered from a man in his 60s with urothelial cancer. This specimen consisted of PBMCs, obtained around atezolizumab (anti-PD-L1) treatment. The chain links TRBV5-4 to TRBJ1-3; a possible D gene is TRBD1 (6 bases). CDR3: CASSFRGAVNTIYF. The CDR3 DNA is TGTGCCAGCAGCTTTCGGGGGGCGGTTAACACCATATATTTT.